A selection of T cell receptor beta chains follows, all from one sample in a study of OX40 agonist ivuxolimab in advanced cancers. The data were produced by immunoSEQ multiplex PCR, yet TCRdb's version contains in-frame clones alone and is incomplete. The sample has roughly 80,000 clones; roughly 80% are singletons. Source: CD4+ or CD8+ T cells sorted from blood, taken in a trial of the OX40 agonist ivuxolimab. These receptor sequences come from an adult with an advanced solid tumor such as melanoma, head and neck, liver or kidney cancer. CDR3s include the opening cysteine and the closing phenylalanine or tryptophan. A D gene is named only where the DNA matches it firmly. Clone size is given for some rows only: seen once, a few or many times, or a class if the clone is expanded.

clone size	V gene	D gene	J gene	CDR3 DNA	CDR3 protein
NA	TRBV5-1	NA	TRBJ1-2	TGCGCCAGCAGCTTGGCCCGGGGCGACTATGGCTACACCTTC	CASSLARGDYGYTF
NA	TRBV9	NA	TRBJ1-4	TGTGCCAGCAGCGCGGGACAAACTAATGAAAAACTGTTTTTT	CASSAGQTNEKLFF
NA	TRBV11-2	NA	TRBJ2-3	TGTGCCAGCAGCTTAGAAGGGTGGGGGGTAGTCACAGATACGCAGTATTTT	CASSLEGWGVVTDTQYF
NA	TRBV2	NA	TRBJ2-5	TGTGCCAGCGAGACGGGACTCGGGGAGACCCAGTACTTC	CASETGLGETQYF
NA	TRBV12-5	TRBD2	TRBJ2-5	TGTGCTAGTGGCCCCGGGGGGGCCGTAGAGACCCAGTACTTC	CASGPGGAVETQYF
NA	TRBV6-5	TRBD1	TRBJ2-2	TGTGCCAGCAGTTTGGGACAGGACAACACCGGGGAGCTGTTTTTT	CASSLGQDNTGELFF
NA	TRBV11-2	TRBD1	TRBJ2-1	TGTGCCAGCAGCCCTCAAACAGGGACAGGGAGGGCCAATGAGCAGTTCTTC	CASSPQTGTGRANEQFF
once	TRBV7-9	TRBD2	TRBJ2-5	TGTGCCAGCAGCTACAGACTAGCGGGGGGACGAGAGACCCAGTACTTC	CASSYRLAGGRETQYF
NA	TRBV5-4	NA	TRBJ1-1	TGTGCCAGCAGCTTGGCCGGGCAGGAGGCAGGAGCTTTCTTT	CASSLAGQEAGAFF
medium-sized	TRBV2	TRBD1	TRBJ1-2	TGTGCCAGCAGTCCCGACAGGGTCTATGGCTACACCTTC	CASSPDRVYGYTF
once	TRBV30	TRBD1	TRBJ1-4	TGTGCCTGGAGTGCCCCCCGAAGGGGGCGAGGGTTTGAAAAACTGTTTTTT	CAWSAPRRGRGFEKLFF
NA	TRBV11-3	TRBD1	TRBJ1-4	TGTGCCAGCAGCTTAGATCACAGGGGAAAACTGTTTTTT	CASSLDHRGKLFF
NA	TRBV6-5	NA	TRBJ1-2	TGTGCCAGCAGTTACGGGGGTAGAGGACCGGTTGGCTACACCTTC	CASSYGGRGPVGYTF
NA	TRBV5-6	NA	TRBJ2-7	TGTGCCAGCAGCTTGGAAGAGGAGCAGTACTTC	CASSLEEEQYF
NA	TRBV5-1	TRBD1	TRBJ1-4	TGCGCCAGCAGCCCCGGACAGGGGGTTAATGAAAAACTGTTTTTT	CASSPGQGVNEKLFF
once	TRBV7-8	NA	TRBJ1-1	TGTGCCAGCAGCTTAGCGGATATGGACACTGAAGCTTTCTTT	CASSLADMDTEAFF
NA	TRBV10-3	TRBD1	TRBJ1-3	TGTGCCATCAGGGGGGACAGGACTGGAAACACCATATATTTT	CAIRGDRTGNTIYF
NA	TRBV2	NA	TRBJ1-4	TGTGCCAGCAGTGATTCACGCAGGGGCCCCTCTAATGAAAAACTGTTTTTT	CASSDSRRGPSNEKLFF
NA	TRBV7-2	NA	TRBJ2-2	TGTGCCAGCAGCTTCCACGGTTCAGGGGAGCTGTTTTTT	CASSFHGSGELFF
NA	TRBV5-1	NA	TRBJ1-1	TGCGCCAGCAGCCCTGGCCGAGAAGCTTTCTTT	CASSPGREAFF
NA	TRBV7-3	NA	TRBJ2-2	TGTGCCAGCAGCTTCGGTATCTCCGGGGAGCTGTTTTTT	CASSFGISGELFF
NA	TRBV5-6	NA	TRBJ2-5	TGTGCCAGCAGCTTGAATAGGGGGGGTGGCGTGGAGACCCAGTACTTC	CASSLNRGGGVETQYF
NA	TRBV19	NA	TRBJ1-2	TGTGCCAGTAGTATAGTCGGCTTGCCGGGAGGCTACACCTTC	CASSIVGLPGGYTF
NA	TRBV7-9	NA	TRBJ1-5	TGTGCCAGCAGCTTAAACAGTTATAGCAATCAGCCCCAGCATTTT	CASSLNSYSNQPQHF
many	TRBV6-5	TRBD1	TRBJ2-1	TGTGCCAGCAGACCCGGGACAGGAGGTATGTCTGAGCAGTTCTTC	CASRPGTGGMSEQFF
NA	TRBV19	TRBD1	TRBJ1-1	TGTGCCAGTAGTCTAAGGGGGCTGGGCACTGAAGCTTTCTTT	CASSLRGLGTEAFF
NA	TRBV5-7	NA	TRBJ1-2	TGTGCCAGCAGCTCCGAATGGGCAGACTATGGCTACACCTTC	CASSSEWADYGYTF
NA	TRBV6-1	TRBD2	TRBJ2-1	TGTGCCAGCAGTGATGACTCGGCTAGCGGGGGGCTTAATGAGCAGTTCTTC	CASSDDSASGGLNEQFF
NA	TRBV6-5	NA	TRBJ2-7	TGTGCCAGCTCAGTTAACCGCGAGCAGTACTTC	CASSVNREQYF
NA	TRBV19	TRBD1	TRBJ1-5	TGTGCCAGTAGTTCGCAGGGGGTAGATCAGCCCCAGCATTTT	CASSSQGVDQPQHF
NA	TRBV18	TRBD1	TRBJ1-3	TGTGCCAGCTCAGCTGGACAGGGGGCAGCTGGAAACACCATATATTTT	CASSAGQGAAGNTIYF
once	TRBV29-1	NA	TRBJ2-6	TGCAGCGCCCTCGAGCGCTCCCGGGCGGGGGCCAACGTCCTGACTTTC	CSALERSRAGANVLTF
NA	TRBV27	TRBD1	TRBJ2-7	TGTGCCAGCAGTTTAAGAGGACAGGTCCTCGAGCAGTACTTC	CASSLRGQVLEQYF
NA	TRBV19	NA	TRBJ2-5	TGTGCCAGTAGTATAGGTGGGCCAGGGACCCAGTACTTC	CASSIGGPGTQYF
NA	TRBV30	TRBD1	TRBJ1-6	TGTGCCTGGAGTTCGACAGGGGGATATAATTCACCCCTCCACTTT	CAWSSTGGYNSPLHF
NA	TRBV20-1	NA	TRBJ1-5	TGCAGTGCGAGAGGGACGGGGCCCCAGCATTTT	CSARGTGPQHF
NA	TRBV7-9	NA	TRBJ1-1	TGTGCCAGCAGCCCCCCGAATGGGGGTACGAACACTGAAGCTTTCTTT	CASSPPNGGTNTEAFF
NA	TRBV2	NA	TRBJ2-2	TGTGCCAGCAGTGAACTCCGCAGTTCCACCGGGGAGCTGTTTTTT	CASSELRSSTGELFF
once	TRBV19	NA	TRBJ1-2	TGTGCCAGTAGTTTCTCAGGGTTTTTCTATGGCTACACCTTC	CASSFSGFFYGYTF
NA	TRBV27	TRBD1	TRBJ1-2	TGTGCCAGCAGCTCGGACAGGACCTATGGCTACACCTTC	CASSSDRTYGYTF
NA	TRBV18	NA	TRBJ2-5	TGTGCCAGCTCACGCGGGACAAGGGGAGAGACCCAGTACTTC	CASSRGTRGETQYF
few	TRBV7-2	TRBD2	TRBJ2-3	TGTGCCAGCAGCTTAATCTGGGAGGGCCCAGATACGCAGTATTTT	CASSLIWEGPDTQYF
NA	TRBV19	NA	TRBJ1-1	TGTGCCAGTACCCTAGTATTCCAGGGACCCACTGAAGCTTTCTTT	CASTLVFQGPTEAFF
once	TRBV18	NA	TRBJ2-4	TGTGCCAGCTCACCACCCCCATTGGGGGAAGCCAAAAACATTCAGTACTTC	CASSPPPLGEAKNIQYF
once	TRBV14	NA	TRBJ1-4	TGTGCCAGCAGCAGTCACTTGGGGGGGATATATGAAAAACTGTTTTTT	CASSSHLGGIYEKLFF
NA	TRBV7-7	NA	TRBJ2-3	TGTGCCAGCAGCCCCCAGGTTGGGGGGATGCATACGCAGTATTTT	CASSPQVGGMHTQYF
NA	TRBV19	TRBD1	TRBJ2-6	TGTGCCAGTATTAGAGGGACAGCCTCTGGGGCCAACGTCCTGACTTTC	CASIRGTASGANVLTF
NA	TRBV29-1	TRBD2	TRBJ2-2	TGCAGCGTTGAATTTGCGGGGGGCACCGGGGAGCTGTTTTTT	CSVEFAGGTGELFF
few	TRBV5-4	NA	TRBJ1-6	TGTGCCAGCAGCTTGTACAGTATGAGTTCACCCCTCCACTTT	CASSLYSMSSPLHF
NA	TRBV15	NA	TRBJ2-2	TGTGCCACCAGCAGAAGCAGAGGAGAAGGGGAGCTGTTTTTT	CATSRSRGEGELFF
NA	TRBV19	NA	TRBJ1-3	TGTGCCAGTAGTATTGCAGGGCCCTCTGGAAACACCATATATTTT	CASSIAGPSGNTIYF
NA	TRBV7-3	TRBD1	TRBJ1-6	TGTGCCAGCAGCATGGGACAGGGTATTAATTCACCCCTCCACTTT	CASSMGQGINSPLHF
NA	TRBV18	NA	TRBJ2-7	TGTGCCAGCTCACCCGGGGGGCTCAACTACGAGCAGTACTTC	CASSPGGLNYEQYF
NA	TRBV7-3	TRBD2	TRBJ2-1	TGTGCCAGCAGCTCGGGACTAGTCGGTGAGCAGTTCTTC	CASSSGLVGEQFF
NA	TRBV30	TRBD2	TRBJ2-3	TGTGCCTGGAGTCCCCTTAGCGGGAGTTCCGTTGGGCAGTATTTT	CAWSPLSGSSVGQYF
NA	TRBV7-2	NA	TRBJ1-5	TGTGCCAGCAGCTTAACGGCCCCGACCCGAACCAATCAGCCCCAGCATTTT	CASSLTAPTRTNQPQHF
NA	TRBV7-2	NA	TRBJ2-2	TGTGCCAGCAGCCCGATTGGAACCGGGGAGCTGTTTTTT	CASSPIGTGELFF
once	TRBV2	TRBD2	TRBJ2-3	TGTGCCAGCAGTAAAAGCCTAGCGGAAGATACGCAGTATTTT	CASSKSLAEDTQYF
few	TRBV13	NA	TRBJ1-1	TGTGCCAGCGCCAGACAGGTAGTGAGCGCTTTCTTT	CASARQVVSAFF